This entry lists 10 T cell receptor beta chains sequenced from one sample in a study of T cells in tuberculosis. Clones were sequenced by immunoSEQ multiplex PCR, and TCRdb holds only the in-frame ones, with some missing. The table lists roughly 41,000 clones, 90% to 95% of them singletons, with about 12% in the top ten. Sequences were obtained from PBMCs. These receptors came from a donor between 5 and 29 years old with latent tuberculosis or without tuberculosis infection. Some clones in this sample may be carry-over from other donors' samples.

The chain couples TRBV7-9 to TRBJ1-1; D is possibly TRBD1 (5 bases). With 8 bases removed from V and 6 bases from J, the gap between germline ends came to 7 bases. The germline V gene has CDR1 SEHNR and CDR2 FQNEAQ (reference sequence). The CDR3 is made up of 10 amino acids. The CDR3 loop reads CASGGAEAFF. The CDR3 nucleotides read TGTGCCAGCGGAGGGGCTGAAGCTTTCTTT.

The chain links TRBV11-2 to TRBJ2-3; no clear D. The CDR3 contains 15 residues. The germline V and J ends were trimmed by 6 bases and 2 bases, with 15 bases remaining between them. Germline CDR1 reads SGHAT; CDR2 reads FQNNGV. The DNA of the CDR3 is TGTGCCAGCAGTCCCCGGGTCTTAGTCACAGATACGCAGTATTTT. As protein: CASSPRVLVTDTQYF. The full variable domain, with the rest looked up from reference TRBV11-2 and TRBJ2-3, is EAGVAQSPRYKIIEKRQSVAFWCNPISGHATLYWYQQILGQGPKLLIQFQNNGVVDDSQLPKDRFSAERLKGVDSTLKIQPAKLEDSAVYLCASSPRVLVTDTQYFGPGTRLTVL.

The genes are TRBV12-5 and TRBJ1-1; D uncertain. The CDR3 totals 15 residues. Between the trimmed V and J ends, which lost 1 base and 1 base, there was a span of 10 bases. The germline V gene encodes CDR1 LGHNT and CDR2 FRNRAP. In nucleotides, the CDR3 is TGTGCTAGTGGTTTGGCCCCCGCGGCGAACACTGAAGCTTTCTTT. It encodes CASGLAPAANTEAFF. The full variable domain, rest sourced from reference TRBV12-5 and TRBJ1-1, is DARVTQTPRHKVTEMGQEVTMRCQPILGHNTVFWYRQTMMQGLELLAYFRNRAPLDDSGMPKDRFSAEMPDATLATLKIQPSEPRDSAVYFCASGLAPAANTEAFFGQGTRLTVV.

This CDR3 is CASSQGLAGGPSSYNEQFF. The CDR3 DNA reads TGCGCCAGCAGCCAAGGCCTAGCGGGGGGTCCTAGCTCCTACAATGAGCAGTTCTTC. The chain couples TRBV4-3 to TRBJ2-1, with 11 positions matching TRBD2. Unmatched junction bases numbered 8, after V lost 1 base and J lost 0 bases. The CDR3 is made up of 19 amino acids. Per the germline V gene, CDR1 is LGHNA and CDR2 is YSLEER.

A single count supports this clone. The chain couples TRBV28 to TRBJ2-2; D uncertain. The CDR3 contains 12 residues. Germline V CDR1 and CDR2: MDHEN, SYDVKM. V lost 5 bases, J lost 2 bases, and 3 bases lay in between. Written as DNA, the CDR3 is TGTGCCAGCAGTCTAAACACCGGGGAGCTGTTTTTT. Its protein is CASSLNTGELFF.

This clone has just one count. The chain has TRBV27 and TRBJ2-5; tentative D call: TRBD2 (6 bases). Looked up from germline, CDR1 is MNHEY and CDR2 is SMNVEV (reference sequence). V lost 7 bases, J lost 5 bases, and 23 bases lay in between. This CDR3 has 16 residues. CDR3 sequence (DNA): TGTGCCAGCACGAAGGGAGGAGGCCTAGGGGATGAGACCCAGTACTTC. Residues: CASTKGGGLGDETQYF.

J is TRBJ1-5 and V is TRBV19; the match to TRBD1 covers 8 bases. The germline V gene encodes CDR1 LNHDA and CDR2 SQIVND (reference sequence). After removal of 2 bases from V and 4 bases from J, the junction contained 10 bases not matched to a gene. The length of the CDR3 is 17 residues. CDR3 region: CASSIRRGTGHNQPQHF. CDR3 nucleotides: TGTGCCAGTAGTATACGTCGCGGGACAGGACATAATCAGCCCCAGCATTTT.

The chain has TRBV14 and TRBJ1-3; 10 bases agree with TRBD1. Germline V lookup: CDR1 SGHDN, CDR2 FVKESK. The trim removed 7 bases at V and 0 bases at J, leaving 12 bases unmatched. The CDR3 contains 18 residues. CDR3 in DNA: TGTGCCAGCACACGGCGGGGGACAGGGGTCTCCTCTGGAAACACCATATATTTT. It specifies CASTRRGTGVSSGNTIYF.

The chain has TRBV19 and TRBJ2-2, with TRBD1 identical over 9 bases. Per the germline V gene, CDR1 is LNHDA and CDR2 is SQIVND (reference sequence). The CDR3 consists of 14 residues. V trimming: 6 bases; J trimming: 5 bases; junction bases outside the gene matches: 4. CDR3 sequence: CASRGTGRTGELFF. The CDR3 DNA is TGTGCCAGTAGGGGGACAGGGCGGACCGGGGAGCTGTTTTTT.

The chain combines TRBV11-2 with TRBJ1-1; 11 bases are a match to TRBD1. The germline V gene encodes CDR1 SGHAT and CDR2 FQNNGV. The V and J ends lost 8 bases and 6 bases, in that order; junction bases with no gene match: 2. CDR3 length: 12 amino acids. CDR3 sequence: CASSGQGAEAFF. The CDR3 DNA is TGTGCCAGCTCGGGACAGGGGGCTGAAGCTTTCTTT.